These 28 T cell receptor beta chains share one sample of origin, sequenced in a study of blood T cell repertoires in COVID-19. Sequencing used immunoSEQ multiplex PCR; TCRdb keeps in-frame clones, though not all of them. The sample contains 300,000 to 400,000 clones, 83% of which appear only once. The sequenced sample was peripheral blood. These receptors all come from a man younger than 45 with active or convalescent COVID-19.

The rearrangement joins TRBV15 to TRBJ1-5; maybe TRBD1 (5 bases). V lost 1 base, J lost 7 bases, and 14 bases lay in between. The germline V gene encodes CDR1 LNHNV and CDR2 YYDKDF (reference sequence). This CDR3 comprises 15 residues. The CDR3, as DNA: TGTGCCACCAGCAGAGCCCCCGGGGGGGGACAGCCCCAGCATTTT. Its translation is CATSRAPGGGQPQHF.

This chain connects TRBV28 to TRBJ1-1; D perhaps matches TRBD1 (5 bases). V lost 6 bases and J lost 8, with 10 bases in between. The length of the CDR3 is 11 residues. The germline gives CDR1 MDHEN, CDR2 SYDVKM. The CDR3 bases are TGTGCCAGCAGAGAACAGGCCGAAGCTTTCTTT. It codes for CASREQAEAFF.

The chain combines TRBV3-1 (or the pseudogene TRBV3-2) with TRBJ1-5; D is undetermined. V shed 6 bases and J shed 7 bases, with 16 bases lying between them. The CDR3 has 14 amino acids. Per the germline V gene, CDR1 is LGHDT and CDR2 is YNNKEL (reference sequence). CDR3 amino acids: CASSDTPIAQPQHF. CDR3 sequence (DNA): TGTGCCAGCAGTGACACCCCTATTGCCCAGCCCCAGCATTTT.

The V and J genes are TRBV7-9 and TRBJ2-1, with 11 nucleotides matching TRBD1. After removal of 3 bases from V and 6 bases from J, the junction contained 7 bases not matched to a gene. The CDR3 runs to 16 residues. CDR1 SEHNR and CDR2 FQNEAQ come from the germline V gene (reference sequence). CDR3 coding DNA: TGTGCCAGCAGCTTCCCCGGGACAGGGGGTTTCAATGAGCAGTTCTTC. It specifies CASSFPGTGGFNEQFF.

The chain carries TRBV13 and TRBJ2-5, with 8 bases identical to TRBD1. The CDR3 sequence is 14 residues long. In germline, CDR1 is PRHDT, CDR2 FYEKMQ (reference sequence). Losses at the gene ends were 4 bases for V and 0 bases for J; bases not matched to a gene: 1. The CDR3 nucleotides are TGTGCCAGCAGCTGGGGACAGGACCAAGAGACCCAGTACTTC. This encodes CASSWGQDQETQYF.

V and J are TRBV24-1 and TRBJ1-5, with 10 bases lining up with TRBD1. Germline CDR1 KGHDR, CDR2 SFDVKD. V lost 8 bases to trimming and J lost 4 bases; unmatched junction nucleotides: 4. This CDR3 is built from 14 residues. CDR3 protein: CATNGTGENQPQHF. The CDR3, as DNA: TGTGCCACCAACGGGACAGGGGAGAATCAGCCCCAGCATTTT.

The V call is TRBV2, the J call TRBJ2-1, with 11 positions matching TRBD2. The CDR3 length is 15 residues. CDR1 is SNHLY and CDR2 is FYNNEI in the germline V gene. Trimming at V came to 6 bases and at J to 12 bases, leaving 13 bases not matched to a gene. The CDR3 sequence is CASSPGTSGPWGQFF. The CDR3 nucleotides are TGTGCCAGCAGCCCGGGGACTAGCGGACCCTGGGGGCAGTTCTTC.

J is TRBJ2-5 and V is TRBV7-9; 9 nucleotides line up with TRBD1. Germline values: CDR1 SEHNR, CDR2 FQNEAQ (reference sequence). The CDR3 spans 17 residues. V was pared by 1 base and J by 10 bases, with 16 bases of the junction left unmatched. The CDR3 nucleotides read TGTGCCAGCAGCTTAGAGTGGGGGACAGGGAAACGTTGGAGCCAGTACTTC. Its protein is CASSLEWGTGKRWSQYF.

The DNA for the CDR3 is TGTGCCAGCACCCTCAATGGGGGCATGGGGCAGACCCAGTACTTC. This sequence encodes CASTLNGGMGQTQYF. The chain combines TRBV6-5 with TRBJ2-5; maybe TRBD1 (6 bases). Trimming left V 7 bases short and J 6 bases short, with 21 bases between. The germline gives CDR1 MNHEY, CDR2 SVGAGI. This CDR3 comprises 15 residues.

The CDR3 bases are TGTGCCAGCAGTTATCAGGGGACGGATCAGCCCCAGCATTTT. Its translation is CASSYQGTDQPQHF. The rearrangement uses TRBV6-6 and TRBJ1-5; a weak D match, TRBD1 (6 bases). Trimming stripped 3 bases from V and 5 bases from J, with 11 bases between. Germline loops: CDR1 MNHNY, CDR2 SVGAGI (reference sequence). This CDR3 spans 14 amino acids.

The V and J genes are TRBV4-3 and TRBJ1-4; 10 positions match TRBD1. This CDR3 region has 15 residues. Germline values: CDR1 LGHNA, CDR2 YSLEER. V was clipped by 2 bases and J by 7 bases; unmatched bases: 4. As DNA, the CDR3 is TGCGCCAGCAGCCAACGGGACAGGGGCCCTGAAAAACTGTTTTTT. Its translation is CASSQRDRGPEKLFF.

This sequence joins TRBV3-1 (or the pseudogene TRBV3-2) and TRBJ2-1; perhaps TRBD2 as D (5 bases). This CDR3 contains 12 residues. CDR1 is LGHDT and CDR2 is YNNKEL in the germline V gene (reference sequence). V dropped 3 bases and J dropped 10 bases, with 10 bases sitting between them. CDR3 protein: CASSHELEEQFF. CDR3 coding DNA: TGTGCCAGCAGCCATGAACTAGAAGAGCAGTTCTTC.

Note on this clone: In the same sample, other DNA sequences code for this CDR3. For the CDR3, the DNA is TGTGCCAGCAGCCCTGGTGGCGGAGGGTTGGAGCAGTACTTC. Encoded protein: CASSPGGGGLEQYF. This chain joins TRBV7-9 and TRBJ2-7, with D possibly TRBD2 on 6 matching bases. This CDR3 region has 14 residues. V was cut by 5 bases and J by 7 bases, with 18 bases left in between. Germline CDR1 and CDR2: SEHNR and FQNEAQ (reference sequence).

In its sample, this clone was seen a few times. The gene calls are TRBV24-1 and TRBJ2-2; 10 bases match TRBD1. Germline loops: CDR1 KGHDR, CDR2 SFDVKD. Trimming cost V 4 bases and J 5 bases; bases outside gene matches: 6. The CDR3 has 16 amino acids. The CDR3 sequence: CATSERDRGWTGELFF. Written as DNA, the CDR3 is TGTGCCACCAGTGAACGGGACAGGGGATGGACCGGGGAGCTGTTTTTT.

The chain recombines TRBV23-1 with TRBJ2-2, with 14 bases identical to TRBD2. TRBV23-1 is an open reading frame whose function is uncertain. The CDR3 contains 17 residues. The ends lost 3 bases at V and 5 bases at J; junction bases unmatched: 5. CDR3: CASSQGLAGVETGELFF. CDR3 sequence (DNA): TGCGCCAGCAGTCAGGGACTAGCGGGAGTGGAGACCGGGGAGCTGTTTTTT.

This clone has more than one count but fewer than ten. CDR3 bases: TGTGCCAGCAGCCCTCCAGGCGCCGATAACTACGAGCAGTACTTC. It specifies CASSPPGADNYEQYF. This rearrangement joins TRBV3-1 (or the pseudogene TRBV3-2) to TRBJ2-7; no definite D call. The V end lost 4 bases, the J end lost 3 bases, and 16 bases lay between the germline ends. The length of the CDR3 is 15 residues. The germline CDR1 and CDR2 sequences are LGHDT and YNNKEL (reference sequence).

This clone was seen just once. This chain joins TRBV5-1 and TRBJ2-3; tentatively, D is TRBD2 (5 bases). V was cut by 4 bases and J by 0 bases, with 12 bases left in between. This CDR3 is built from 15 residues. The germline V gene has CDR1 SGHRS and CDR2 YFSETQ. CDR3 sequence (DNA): TGCGCCAGCAGCAAGGAGGACCCTAGCACAGATACGCAGTATTTT. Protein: CASSKEDPSTDTQYF.

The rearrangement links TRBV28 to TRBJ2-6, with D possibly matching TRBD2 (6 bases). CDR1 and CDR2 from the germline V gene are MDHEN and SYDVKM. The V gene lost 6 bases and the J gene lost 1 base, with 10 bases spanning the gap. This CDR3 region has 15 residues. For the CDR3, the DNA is TGTGCCAGCAGCCTTGGGGGGTCTGGGGCCAACGTCCTGACTTTC. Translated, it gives CASSLGGSGANVLTF.

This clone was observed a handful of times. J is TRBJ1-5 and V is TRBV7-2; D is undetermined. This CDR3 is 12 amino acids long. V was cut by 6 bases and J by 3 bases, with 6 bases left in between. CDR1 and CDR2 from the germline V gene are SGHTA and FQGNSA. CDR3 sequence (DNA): TGTGCCAGCAGGGCCAACAATCAGCCCCAGCATTTT. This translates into CASRANNQPQHF.

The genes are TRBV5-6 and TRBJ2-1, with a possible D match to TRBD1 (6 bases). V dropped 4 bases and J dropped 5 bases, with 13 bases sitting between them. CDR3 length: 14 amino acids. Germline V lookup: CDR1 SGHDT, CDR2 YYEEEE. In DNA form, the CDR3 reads TGTGCCAGCAGCCTCACAGGGATCGACAATGAGCAGTTCTTC. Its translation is CASSLTGIDNEQFF.

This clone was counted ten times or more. The DNA of the CDR3 is TGTGCCAGCAAACAGGGGCCCAACGGAAATTCACCCCTCCACTTT. It encodes CASKQGPNGNSPLHF. The chain recombines TRBV2 with TRBJ1-6; TRBD1 matches at 7 bases. The CDR3 sequence is 15 residues long. The germline gives CDR1 SNHLY, CDR2 FYNNEI. The junction had 10 bases not matched to a gene; V was cut back by 7 bases and J by 7 bases.

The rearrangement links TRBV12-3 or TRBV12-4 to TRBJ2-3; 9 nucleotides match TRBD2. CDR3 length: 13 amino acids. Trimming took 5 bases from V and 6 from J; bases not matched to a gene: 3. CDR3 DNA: TGTGCCAGCAGTGGAACTAGCGGGGATACGCAGTATTTT. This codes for CASSGTSGDTQYF.

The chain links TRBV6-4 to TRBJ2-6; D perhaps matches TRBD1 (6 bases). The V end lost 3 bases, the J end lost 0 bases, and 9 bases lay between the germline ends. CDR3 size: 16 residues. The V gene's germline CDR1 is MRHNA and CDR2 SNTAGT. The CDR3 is CASSEVGGSGANVLTF. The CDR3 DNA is TGTGCCAGCAGTGAAGTAGGGGGCTCTGGGGCCAACGTCCTGACTTTC.

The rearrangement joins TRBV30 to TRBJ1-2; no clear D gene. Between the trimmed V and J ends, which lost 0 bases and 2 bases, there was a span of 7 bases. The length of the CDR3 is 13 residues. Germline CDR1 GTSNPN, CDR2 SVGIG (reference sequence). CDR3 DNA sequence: TGTGCCTGGAGTGTACTGACAAACTATGGCTACACCTTC. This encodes CAWSVLTNYGYTF.

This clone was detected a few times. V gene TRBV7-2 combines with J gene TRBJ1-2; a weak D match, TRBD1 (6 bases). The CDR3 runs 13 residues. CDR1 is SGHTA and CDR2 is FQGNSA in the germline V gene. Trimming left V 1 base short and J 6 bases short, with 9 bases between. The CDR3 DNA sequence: TGTGCCAGCAGCTTAGGACAGGCGAATGGCTACACCTTC. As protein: CASSLGQANGYTF.

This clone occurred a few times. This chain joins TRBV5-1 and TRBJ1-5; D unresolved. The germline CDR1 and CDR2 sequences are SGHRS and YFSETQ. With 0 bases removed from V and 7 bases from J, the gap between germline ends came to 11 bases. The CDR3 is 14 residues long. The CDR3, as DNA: TGCGCCAGCAGCTTGGTAGGGAGCGACCAGCCCCAGCATTTT. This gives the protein CASSLVGSDQPQHF.

This chain's CDR3 is CASSHSLKEQFF. The CDR3 DNA sequence: TGCGCCAGCAGCCATAGTCTGAAGGAGCAGTTCTTC. The chain has TRBV4-1 and TRBJ2-1; D is uncertain. V lost 3 bases, J lost 10 bases, and 10 bases lay in between. Germline V lookup: CDR1 MGHRA, CDR2 YSYEKL. CDR3 length: 12 amino acids.

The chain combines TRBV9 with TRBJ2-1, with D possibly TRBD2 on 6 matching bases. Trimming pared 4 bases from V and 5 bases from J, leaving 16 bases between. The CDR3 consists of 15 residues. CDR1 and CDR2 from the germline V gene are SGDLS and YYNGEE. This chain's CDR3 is CASSTYTGSNNEQFF. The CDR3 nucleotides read TGTGCCAGCAGCACCTATACCGGGAGTAACAATGAGCAGTTCTTC.